Listed below are T cell receptor beta chains from one sample, sequenced in a study of cytomegalovirus exposure and HLA in healthy donors. The data were produced by immunoSEQ multiplex PCR, yet TCRdb's version contains in-frame clones alone and is incomplete. The table lists 180,000 or so clones, over 75% of them singletons. The sequencing sample was made of PBMCs. The receptors come from a man aged 18-30 years in good health and CMV-seropositive. Both conserved end residues are part of each CDR3. Each record gives: clone size, D gene, J gene, V gene, CDR3 DNA, CDR3 protein. D genes are given only for firm matches. Clone size, where shown, is once, few, many, or a class for clones that have expanded.

once NA TRBJ2-2 TRBV6-5 TGTGCCAGCAGTTATCACAACGGGGAGCTGTTTTTT CASSYHNGELFF
few TRBD1 TRBJ2-1 TRBV5-6 TGTGCCAGCAGCAGAACCCGGGACAGCCCCCATGAGCAGTTCTTC CASSRTRDSPHEQFF
NA TRBD2 TRBJ2-1 TRBV5-1 TGCGCCAGCAGCTTGGCTAGCGGGGTGTACAATGAGCAGTTCTTC CASSLASGVYNEQFF
NA TRBD2 TRBJ2-2 TRBV27 TGTGCCAGCAGGTCGGGGGGGCAAATCGGGGAGCTGTTTTTT CASRSGGQIGELFF
NA TRBD2 TRBJ2-7 TRBV11-2 TGTGCCAGCAGCTTAAGCGGGGGCTACGAGCAGTACTTC CASSLSGGYEQYF
NA TRBD2 TRBJ2-7 TRBV11-1 TGTGCCAGCAGCCCCGGGACTACTTACGAGCAGTACTTC CASSPGTTYEQYF
NA NA TRBJ2-1 TRBV14 TGTGCCAGCAGCCAAGAACCAGGGGCGCGCAATGAGCAGTTCTTC CASSQEPGARNEQFF
few NA TRBJ1-3 TRBV28 TGTGCCAGCAGCTGGACAGACTCTGGAAACACCATATATTTT CASSWTDSGNTIYF
NA TRBD1 TRBJ1-5 TRBV4-1 TGCGCCAGCAGCCAAGCGGACAGGGGTATAAGTCAGCCCCAGCATTTT CASSQADRGISQPQHF
NA NA TRBJ1-5 TRBV28 TGTGCCAGCAGTTTTCGGGGGTGGTCCAGCAATCAGCCCCAGCATTTT CASSFRGWSSNQPQHF
NA TRBD2 TRBJ2-7 TRBV19 TGTGCCAGTAGTATCCGGACTAGCGCAACCTACGAGCAGTACTTC CASSIRTSATYEQYF
NA NA TRBJ2-7 TRBV6-5 TGTGCCAGCAGTTACGGTACAGGTGTCTACGAGCAGTACTTC CASSYGTGVYEQYF
NA NA TRBJ1-3 TRBV27 TGTGCCAGCAGTCGCTTAAATTCTGGCATTGGAAACACCATATATTTT CASSRLNSGIGNTIYF
few TRBD2 TRBJ2-7 TRBV2 TGTGCCAGCGGGAGACTAGCGGGGGGCTACGAGCAGTACTTC CASGRLAGGYEQYF
NA TRBD1 TRBJ1-2 TRBV7-2 TGTGCCAGCAGCTTGTCAGGGACAGCCGCTATGGGCTACACCTTC CASSLSGTAAMGYTF
NA TRBD1 TRBJ1-2 TRBV14 TGTGCCAGCAGCCAGCCCGGGACAGGGCAGGGCTACACCTTC CASSQPGTGQGYTF
NA TRBD1 TRBJ2-7 TRBV4-1 TGCGCCAGCAGCTCAAACACCGGGACAGGGTTTTACGAGCAGTACTTC CASSSNTGTGFYEQYF